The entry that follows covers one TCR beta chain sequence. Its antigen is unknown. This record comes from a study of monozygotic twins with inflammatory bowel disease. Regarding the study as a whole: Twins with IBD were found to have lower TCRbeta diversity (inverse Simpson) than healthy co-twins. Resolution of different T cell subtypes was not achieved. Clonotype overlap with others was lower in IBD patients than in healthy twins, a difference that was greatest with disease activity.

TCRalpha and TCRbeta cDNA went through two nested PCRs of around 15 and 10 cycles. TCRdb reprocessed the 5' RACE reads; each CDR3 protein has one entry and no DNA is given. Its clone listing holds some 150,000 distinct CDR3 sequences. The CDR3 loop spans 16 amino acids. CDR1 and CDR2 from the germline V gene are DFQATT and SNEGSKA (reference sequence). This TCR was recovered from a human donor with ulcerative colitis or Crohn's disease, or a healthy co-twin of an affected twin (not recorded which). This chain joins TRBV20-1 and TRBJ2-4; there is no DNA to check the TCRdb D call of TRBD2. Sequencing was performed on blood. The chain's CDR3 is CSAFAGTSGAKNIQYF.